Here is one T cell receptor (beta chain) with its context. It was with 60 Vbeta and 13 Jbeta primers that the PCR ran. The repertoire was sequenced with immunoSEQ multiplex PCR; TCRdb's copy has only in-frame clones and lacks some. The sample consists of 150,000 to 200,000 clones, 65% to 80% of them appearing once. The sample is drawn from a study of cytomegalovirus exposure and HLA in healthy donors. This CDR3 comprises 11 residues. Looked up from germline, CDR1 is MNHNS and CDR2 is SASEGT. Trimming stripped 7 bases from V and 6 bases from J, with 9 bases between. The sample comprised PBMCs. The receptor comes from a woman aged 40 to 50 in good health and CMV-seropositive. V is TRBV6-1 and J is TRBJ1-2, with D maybe TRBD1 (5 bases). The CDR3 reads CASTRANGYTF. The CDR3 DNA reads TGTGCCAGCACCAGGGCCAATGGCTACACCTTC.